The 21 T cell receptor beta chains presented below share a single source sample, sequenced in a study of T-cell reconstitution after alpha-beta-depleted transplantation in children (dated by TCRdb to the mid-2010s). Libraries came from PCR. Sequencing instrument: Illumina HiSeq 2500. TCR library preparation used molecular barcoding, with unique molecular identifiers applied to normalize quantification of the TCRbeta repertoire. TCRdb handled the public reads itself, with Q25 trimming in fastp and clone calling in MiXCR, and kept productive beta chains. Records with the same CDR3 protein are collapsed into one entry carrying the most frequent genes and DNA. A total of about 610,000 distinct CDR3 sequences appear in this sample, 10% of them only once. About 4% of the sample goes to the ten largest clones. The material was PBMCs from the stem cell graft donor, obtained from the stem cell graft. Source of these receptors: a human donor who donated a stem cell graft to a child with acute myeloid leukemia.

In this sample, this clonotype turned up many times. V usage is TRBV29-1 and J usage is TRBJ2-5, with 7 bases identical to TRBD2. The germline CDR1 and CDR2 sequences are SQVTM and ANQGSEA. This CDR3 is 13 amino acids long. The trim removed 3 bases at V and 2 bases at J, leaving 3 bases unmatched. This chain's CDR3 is CSVDPSGQETQYF. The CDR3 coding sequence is TGCAGCGTTGATCCTAGCGGACAAGAGACCCAGTACTTC.

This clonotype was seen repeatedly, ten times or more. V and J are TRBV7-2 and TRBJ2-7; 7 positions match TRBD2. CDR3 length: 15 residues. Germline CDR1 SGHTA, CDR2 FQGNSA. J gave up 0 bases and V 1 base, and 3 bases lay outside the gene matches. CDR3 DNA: TGTGCCAGCAGCTTAGGACTAGCCGACTCCTACGAGCAGTACTTC. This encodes CASSLGLADSYEQYF.

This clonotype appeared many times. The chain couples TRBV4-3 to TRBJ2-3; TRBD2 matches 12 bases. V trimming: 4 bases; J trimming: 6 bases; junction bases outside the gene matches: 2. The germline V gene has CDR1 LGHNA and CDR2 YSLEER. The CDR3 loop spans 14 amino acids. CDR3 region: CASSPTSGSDTQYF. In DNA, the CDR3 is TGCGCCAGCAGCCCGACTAGCGGGAGCGATACGCAGTATTTT.

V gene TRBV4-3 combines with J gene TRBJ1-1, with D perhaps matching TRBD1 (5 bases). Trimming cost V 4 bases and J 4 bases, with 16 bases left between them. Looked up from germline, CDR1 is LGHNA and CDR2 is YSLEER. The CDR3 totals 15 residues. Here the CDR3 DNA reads TGCGCCAGCAGCCCACTATTGACAGAGCGCACTGAAGCTTTCTTT. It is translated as CASSPLLTERTEAFF.

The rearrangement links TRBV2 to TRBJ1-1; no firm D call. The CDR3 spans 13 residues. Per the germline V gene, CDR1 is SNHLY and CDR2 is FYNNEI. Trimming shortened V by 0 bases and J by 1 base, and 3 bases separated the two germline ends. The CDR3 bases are TGTGCCAGCAGTGAAGCGCCGAACACTGAAGCTTTCTTT. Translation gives CASSEAPNTEAFF.

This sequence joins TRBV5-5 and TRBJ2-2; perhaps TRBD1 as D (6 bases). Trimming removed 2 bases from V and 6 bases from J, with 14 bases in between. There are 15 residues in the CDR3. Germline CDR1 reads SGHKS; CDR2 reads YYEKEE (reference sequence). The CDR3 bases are TGTGCCAGCAGCTTAGGGGCAGGGGAGCCCGGGGAGCTGTTTTTT. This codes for CASSLGAGEPGELFF.

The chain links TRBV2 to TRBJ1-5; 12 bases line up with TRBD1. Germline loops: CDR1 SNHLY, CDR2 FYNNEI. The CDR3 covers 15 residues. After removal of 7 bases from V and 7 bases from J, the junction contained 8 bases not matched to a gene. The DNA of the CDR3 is TGTGCCAGCAACCGGGACAGGGGGCAAGGGCAGCCCCAGCATTTT. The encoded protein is CASNRDRGQGQPQHF.

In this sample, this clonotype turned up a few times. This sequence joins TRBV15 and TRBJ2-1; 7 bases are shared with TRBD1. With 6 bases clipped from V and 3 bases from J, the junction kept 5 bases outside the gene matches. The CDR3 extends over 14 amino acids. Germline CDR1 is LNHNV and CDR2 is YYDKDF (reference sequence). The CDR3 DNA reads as TGTGCCACCAGGCACCGGGACAGCTACAATGAGCAGTTCTTC. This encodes CATRHRDSYNEQFF.

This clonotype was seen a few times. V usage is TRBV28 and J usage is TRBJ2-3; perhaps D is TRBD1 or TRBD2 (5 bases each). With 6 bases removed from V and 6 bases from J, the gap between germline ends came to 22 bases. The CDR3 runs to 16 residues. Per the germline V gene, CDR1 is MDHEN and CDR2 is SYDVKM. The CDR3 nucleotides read TGTGCCAGCAGCCTTCACACCGGGACGAACGGGGATACGCAGTATTTT. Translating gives CASSLHTGTNGDTQYF.

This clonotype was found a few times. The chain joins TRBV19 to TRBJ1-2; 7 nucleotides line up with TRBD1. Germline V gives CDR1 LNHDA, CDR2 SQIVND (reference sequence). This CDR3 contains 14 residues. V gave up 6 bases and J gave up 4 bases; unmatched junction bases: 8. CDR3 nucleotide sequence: TGTGCCAGTAGACCACAGGGGTTAGGCTATGGCTACACCTTC. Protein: CASRPQGLGYGYTF.

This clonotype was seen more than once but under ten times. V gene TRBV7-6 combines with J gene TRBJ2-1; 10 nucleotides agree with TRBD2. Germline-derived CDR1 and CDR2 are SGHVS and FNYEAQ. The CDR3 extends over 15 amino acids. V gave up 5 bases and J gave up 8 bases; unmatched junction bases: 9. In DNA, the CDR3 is TGTGCCAGCAGCCCCCAAGCGGGAGGGCGGGATGAGCAGTTCTTC. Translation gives CASSPQAGGRDEQFF.

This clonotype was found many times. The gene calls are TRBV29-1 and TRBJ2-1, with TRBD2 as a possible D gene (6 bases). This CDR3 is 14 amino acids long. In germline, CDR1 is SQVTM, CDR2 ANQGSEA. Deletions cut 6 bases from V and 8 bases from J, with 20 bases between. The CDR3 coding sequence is TGCAGCGTGTATGGAGGGAGCCCCCTCGATGAGCAGTTCTTC. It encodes CSVYGGSPLDEQFF.

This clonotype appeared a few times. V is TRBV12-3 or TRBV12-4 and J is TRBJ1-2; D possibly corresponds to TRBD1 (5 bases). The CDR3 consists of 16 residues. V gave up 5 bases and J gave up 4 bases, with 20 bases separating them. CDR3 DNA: TGTGCCAGCAGTCCTAGCCCTACGGGGGGAGGCTATGGCTACACCTTC. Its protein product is CASSPSPTGGGYGYTF.

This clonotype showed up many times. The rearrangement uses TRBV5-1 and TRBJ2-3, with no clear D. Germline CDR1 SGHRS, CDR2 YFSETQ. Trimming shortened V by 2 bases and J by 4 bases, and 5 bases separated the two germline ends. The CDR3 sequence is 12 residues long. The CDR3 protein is CASSFNADTQYF. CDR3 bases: TGCGCCAGCAGCTTCAATGCAGATACGCAGTATTTT.

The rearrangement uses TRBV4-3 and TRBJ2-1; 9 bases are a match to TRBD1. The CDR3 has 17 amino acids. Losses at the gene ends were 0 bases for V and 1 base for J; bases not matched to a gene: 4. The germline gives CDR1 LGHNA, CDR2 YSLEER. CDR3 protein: CASSQDGTGKSYNEQFF. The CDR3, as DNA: TGCGCCAGCAGCCAAGATGGGACAGGGAAGTCCTACAATGAGCAGTTCTTC.

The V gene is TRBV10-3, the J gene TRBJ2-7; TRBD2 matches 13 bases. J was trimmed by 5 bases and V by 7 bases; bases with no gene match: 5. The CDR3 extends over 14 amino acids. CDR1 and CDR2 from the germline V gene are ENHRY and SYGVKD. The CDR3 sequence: CAITTSGRADEQYF. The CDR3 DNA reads TGTGCCATCACAACTAGCGGGAGGGCCGACGAGCAGTACTTC.

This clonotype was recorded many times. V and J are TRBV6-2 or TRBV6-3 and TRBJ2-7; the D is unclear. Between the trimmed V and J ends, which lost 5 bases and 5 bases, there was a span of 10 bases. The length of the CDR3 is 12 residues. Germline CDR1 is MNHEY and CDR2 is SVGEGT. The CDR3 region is CASSDTLDEQYF. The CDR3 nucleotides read TGTGCCAGCAGTGACACTTTGGACGAGCAGTACTTC.

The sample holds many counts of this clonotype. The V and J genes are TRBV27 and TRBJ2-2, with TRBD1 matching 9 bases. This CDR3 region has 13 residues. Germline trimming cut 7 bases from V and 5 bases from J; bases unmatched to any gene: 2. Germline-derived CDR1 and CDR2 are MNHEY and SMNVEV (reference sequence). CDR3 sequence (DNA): TGTGCCAGCAACAGGGGGCGTACCGGGGAGCTGTTTTTT. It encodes CASNRGRTGELFF.

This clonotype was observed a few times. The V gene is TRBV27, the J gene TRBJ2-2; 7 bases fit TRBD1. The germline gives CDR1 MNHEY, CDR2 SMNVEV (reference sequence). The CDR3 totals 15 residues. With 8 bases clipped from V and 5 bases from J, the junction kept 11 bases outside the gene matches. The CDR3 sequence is CASRPGTAVTGELFF. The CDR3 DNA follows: TGTGCCAGCCGCCCAGGGACAGCAGTAACCGGGGAGCTGTTTTTT.

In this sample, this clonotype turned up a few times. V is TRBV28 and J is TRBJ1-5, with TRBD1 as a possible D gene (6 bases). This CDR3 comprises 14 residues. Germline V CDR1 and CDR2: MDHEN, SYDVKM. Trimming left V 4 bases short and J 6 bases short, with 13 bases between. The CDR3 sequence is CASSSPGGLQPQHF. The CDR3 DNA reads TGTGCCAGCAGTTCTCCGGGGGGCCTTCAGCCCCAGCATTTT.

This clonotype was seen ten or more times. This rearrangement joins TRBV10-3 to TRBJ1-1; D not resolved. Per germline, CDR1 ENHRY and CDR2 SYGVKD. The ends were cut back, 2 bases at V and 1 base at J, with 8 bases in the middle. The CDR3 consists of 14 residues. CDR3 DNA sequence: TGTGCCATCAGTGAGAGGGAGACGAACACTGAAGCTTTCTTT. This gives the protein CAISERETNTEAFF.